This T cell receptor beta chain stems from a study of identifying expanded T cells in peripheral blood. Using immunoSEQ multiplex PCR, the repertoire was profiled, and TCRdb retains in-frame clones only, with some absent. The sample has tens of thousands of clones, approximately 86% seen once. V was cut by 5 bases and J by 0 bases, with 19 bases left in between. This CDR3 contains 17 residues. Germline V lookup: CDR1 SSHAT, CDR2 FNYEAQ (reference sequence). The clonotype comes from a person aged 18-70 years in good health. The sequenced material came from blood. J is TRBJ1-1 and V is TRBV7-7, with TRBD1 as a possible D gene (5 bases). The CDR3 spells CASSHLVIPGMNTEAFF. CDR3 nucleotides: TGTGCCAGCAGCCACTTAGTGATTCCAGGGATGAACACTGAAGCTTTCTTT. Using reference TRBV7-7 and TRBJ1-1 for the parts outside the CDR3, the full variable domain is GAGVSQSPRYKVTKRGQDVTLRCDPISSHATLYWYQQALGQGPEFLTYFNYEAQPDKSGLPSDRFSAERPEGSISTLTIQRTEQRDSAMYRCASSHLVIPGMNTEAFFGQGTRLTVV.